This T cell receptor beta chain was profiled in a study of T cell clonotyping in hematopoietic cell transplantation. Noted time point: recipient sample about 28 days before transplant, after cytoreduction. Germline V gene data show CDR1 as SGHAT and CDR2 as FQDESV (reference sequence). Trimming removed 7 bases from V and 0 bases from J, with 5 bases in between. This CDR3 is 12 amino acids long. TCRdb's table, derived via immunoSEQ multiplex PCR, lists solely in-frame clones and lacks some. This table holds some 9,600 clones, around 86% found once. The sequence was obtained from a woman aged 50 to 65 with chronic myeloid leukemia. Some clones in this sample may be carry-over from other donors' samples. This sample comprised peripheral blood mononuclear cells, obtained before stem cell transplant. The chain combines TRBV11-1 with TRBJ2-3, with D uncertain. CDR3 sequence reads: CASTKSTDTQYF. In nucleotides, the CDR3 is TGTGCCAGCACCAAAAGCACAGATACGCAGTATTTT.